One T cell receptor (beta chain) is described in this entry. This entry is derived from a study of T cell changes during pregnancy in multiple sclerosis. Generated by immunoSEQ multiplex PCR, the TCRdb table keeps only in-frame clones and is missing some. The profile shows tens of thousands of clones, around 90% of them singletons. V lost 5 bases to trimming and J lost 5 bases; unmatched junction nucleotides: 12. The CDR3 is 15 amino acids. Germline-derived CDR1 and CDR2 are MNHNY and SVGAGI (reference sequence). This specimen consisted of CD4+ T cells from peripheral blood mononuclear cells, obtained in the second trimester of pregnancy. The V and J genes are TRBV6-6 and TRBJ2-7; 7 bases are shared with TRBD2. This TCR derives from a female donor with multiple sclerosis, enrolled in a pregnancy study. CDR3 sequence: CASSGGEAGRNEQYF. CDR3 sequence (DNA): TGTGCCAGCAGTGGGGGGGAGGCAGGGCGGAACGAGCAGTACTTC.